These T cell receptor beta chains were read from a single sample in a study of spatial heterogeneity in lung cancer. TCRdb processed the 5' RACE reads anew with MiXCR; each CDR3 protein has one entry. The repertoire includes some 83,000 distinct CDR3 sequences, approximately 21% of them detected once, and about 6.6% sits in the top ten. Sequencing was performed on PBMCs, taken at surgery. The receptors stem from a male donor with early-stage non-small cell lung cancer. Each CDR3 is given with its conserved first and last residue. Fields, in order: V gene, CDR3 protein.

>TRBV21-1
CAGVRDTRTDTQYF
>TRBV21-1
CASRPKTGGYSNQPQHF
>TRBV7-2
CASSLVGGANTGELFF
>TRBV21-1
CASHPPLGAYEQYF
>TRBV24-1
CATSDSGRMSNQPQHF
>TRBV5-1
CASSPRTSGPSTDTQYF
>TRBV30
CAWSDQEGYGYTF
>TRBV11-1
CASSLVASHSGEQFF
>TRBV5-1
CASSRQETQYF
>TRBV29-1
CSVDVAARGNTEAFF